Detailed here is one T cell receptor (beta chain). What antigen it recognizes has not been identified. No base qualities exist here, and no much larger clone lies one base off it. The data originate from a study of Ad26.COV2.S vaccination and SARS-CoV-2 variants (dated by TCRdb to the early 2020s). With respect to the entire study: Vaccine-arm donors came from COV1001, a multicentre, randomized, double-blind, placebo-controlled phase I-IIa trial of Ad26.COV2.S in healthy adults. Investigators did not know the trial group allocation while performing experiments and assessing outcomes. Ad26.COV2.S was given intramuscularly at 5x10^10 or 1x10^11 viral particles, as a single shot or as two shots 56 days apart. The TCR-sequenced set comprised around 32 samples: around 20 Ad26.COV2.S vaccine recipients, 5 placebo recipients and 8 SARS-CoV-2 convalescent individuals. Sequencing of the TCRbeta repertoire served to evaluate the specificity and breadth of SARS-CoV-2-reactive T cell receptors following Ad26.COV2.S vaccination. Participants in the trial were split at random into five groups of five each, receiving low-dose or high-dose Ad26.COV2.S once or twice, or else placebo on both occasions. Points the paper makes about the study in general: The authors noted that total T cell responses may have been underestimated by the TCR breadth and depth analyses. After vaccination, substantial breadth of spike-specific CD8+ and CD4+ T cell responses was reported. The study was not powered for comparison of responses between vaccine doses or regimens. Ad26.COV2.S recipients had higher spike-specific TCR breadth than placebo recipients (P = 0.0014). Vaccine and placebo recipients had comparable non-spike TCR breadth, which fits with the vaccine containing only spike.

The immunoSEQ Assay was the method used to sequence TCRbeta CDR3 regions. After extraction, genomic DNA underwent amplification by bias-controlled multiplex PCR, followed by high-throughput sequencing. The paper's processing steps were these. To quantify the absolute abundance of every unique TCRbeta CDR3 region, sequences were collapsed and filtered. Usable DNA was measured by amplifying reference genes present in all nucleated cells, and TCRbeta template counts were normalized to that usable DNA to estimate T cell fraction. Repertoire TCRs were annotated as SARS-CoV-2-specific when V gene, CDR3 amino acid sequence and J gene were exactly matched to a known reactive TCR set. The reference SARS-CoV-2 TCR set was derived from MIRA and filtered for enrichment in COVID-19-positive ImmuneCODE repertoires, a step that removed public or cross-reactive TCRs. Using the MIRA antigens, annotated TCRs were further analysed by specific ORF or by position within an ORF. Breadth was defined as annotated unique rearrangements over total unique productive rearrangements; depth was the summed frequency of those rearrangements. TCR breadth was compared between groups using two-sided Wilcoxon rank-sum tests. TCRdb re-hosts the immuneACCESS table, in-frame sequences only. Its copies lack some clones; in the studies checked, an unresolved V gene accounts for under half of them, and the cause for the rest is not known. The V and J calls and clone size are taken from that table; D and trimming were inferred from the DNA. This sample lists approximately 400,000 clones; around 84% were detected once. About 3.3% of the sample goes to the ten largest clones.

The treatment or condition label here, explained by the study, means: some 20 received Ad26.COV2.S at low or high dose, single or two shots; roughly five received placebo; per-sample allocation not given. Repertoires of vaccine and placebo recipients were sequenced from samples taken on day 63 after the first injection. Cohort 1b enrolled some 25 adults aged 18-55 years at a single site in Boston, USA, between 29 July and 7 August 2020. Ad26.COV2.S consisted of a replication-incompetent adenovirus type 26 vector by which a prefusion-stabilized SARS-CoV-2 spike protein from the original Wuhan strain was expressed. The TCR sequence derives from a person aged 18 to 59 who received the Ad26.COV2.S COVID-19 vaccine or a placebo. The source material was peripheral blood, sampled in a trial of Ad26.COV2.S vaccine versus placebo.

The sequenced DNA: TGCAGTGCCTCTTTGGGCGTCAATCAGCCCCAGCATTTT. Its protein is CSASLGVNQPQHF. The sequence joins TRBV29-1 to TRBJ1-5; no D gene can be assigned with confidence. The CDR3, cysteine through phenylalanine, is 13 amino acids long. This entry keeps only the CDR3 DNA: 39 bases, framed from base 1. Taken from the germline V gene, the CDR1 and CDR2 loops are SQVTM and ANQGSEA.